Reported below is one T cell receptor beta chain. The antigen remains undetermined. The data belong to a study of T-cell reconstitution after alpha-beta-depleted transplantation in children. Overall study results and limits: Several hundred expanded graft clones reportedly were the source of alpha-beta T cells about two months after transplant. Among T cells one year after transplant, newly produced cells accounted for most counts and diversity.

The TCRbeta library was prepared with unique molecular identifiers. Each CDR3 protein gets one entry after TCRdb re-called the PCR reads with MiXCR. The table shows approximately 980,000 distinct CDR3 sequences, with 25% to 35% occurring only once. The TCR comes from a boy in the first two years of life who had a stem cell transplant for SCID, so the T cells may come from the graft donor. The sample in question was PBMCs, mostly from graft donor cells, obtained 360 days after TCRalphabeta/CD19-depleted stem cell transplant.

The CDR3 loop is CATSSGTGWYEQYF. The CDR3 DNA reads TGTGCCACCAGCAGCGGGACAGGGTGGTACGAGCAGTACTTC. This rearrangement joins TRBV15 to TRBJ2-7; 9 nucleotides align to TRBD1. V gave up 3 bases and J gave up 4 bases; unmatched junction bases: 4. The germline CDR1 and CDR2 sequences are LNHNV and YYDKDF (reference sequence). There are 14 residues in the CDR3. Full variable domain (remainder filled in from reference TRBV15 and TRBJ2-7): DAMVIQNPRYQVTQFGKPVTLSCSQTLNHNVMYWYQQKSSQAPKLLFHYYDKDFNNEADTPDNFQSRRPNTSFCFLDIRSPGLGDTAMYLCATSSGTGWYEQYFGPGTRLTVT.